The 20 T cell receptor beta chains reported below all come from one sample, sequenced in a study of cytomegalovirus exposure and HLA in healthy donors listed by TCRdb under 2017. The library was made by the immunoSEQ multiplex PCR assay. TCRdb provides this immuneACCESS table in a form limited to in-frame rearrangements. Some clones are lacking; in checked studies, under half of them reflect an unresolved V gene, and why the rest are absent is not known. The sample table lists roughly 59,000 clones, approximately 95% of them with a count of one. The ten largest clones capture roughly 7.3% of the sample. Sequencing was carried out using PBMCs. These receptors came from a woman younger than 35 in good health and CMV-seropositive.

CDR3 sequence reads: CATSGRQAIGNTIYF. CDR3 bases: TGTGCCACCAGCGGGAGACAGGCTATTGGAAACACCATATATTTT. The chain links TRBV15 to TRBJ1-3; the D gene is possibly TRBD1 (6 bases). This CDR3 has 15 residues. V lost 5 bases to trimming and J lost 3 bases, with 14 bases between them. Per the germline V gene, CDR1 is LNHNV and CDR2 is YYDKDF (reference sequence).

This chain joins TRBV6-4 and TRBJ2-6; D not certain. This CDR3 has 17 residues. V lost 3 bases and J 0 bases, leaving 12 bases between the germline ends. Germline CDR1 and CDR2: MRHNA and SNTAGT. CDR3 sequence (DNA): TGTGCCAGCAGTGATTATAAGGAGAACTCTGGGGCCAACGTCCTGACTTTC. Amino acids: CASSDYKENSGANVLTF.

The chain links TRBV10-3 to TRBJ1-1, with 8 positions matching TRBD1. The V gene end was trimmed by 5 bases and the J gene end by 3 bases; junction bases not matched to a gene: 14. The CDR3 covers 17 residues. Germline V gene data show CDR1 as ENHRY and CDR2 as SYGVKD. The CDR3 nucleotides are TGTGCCATCAGTTTAGGGTGGGCAGGGGGCGAGGACACTGAAGCTTTCTTT. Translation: CAISLGWAGGEDTEAFF.

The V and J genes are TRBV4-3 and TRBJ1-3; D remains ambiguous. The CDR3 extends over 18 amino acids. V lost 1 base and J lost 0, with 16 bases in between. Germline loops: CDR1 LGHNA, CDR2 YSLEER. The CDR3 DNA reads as TGCGCCAGCAGCCAAGGTCGGAACGAACTACTCTCTGGAAACACCATATATTTT. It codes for CASSQGRNELLSGNTIYF.

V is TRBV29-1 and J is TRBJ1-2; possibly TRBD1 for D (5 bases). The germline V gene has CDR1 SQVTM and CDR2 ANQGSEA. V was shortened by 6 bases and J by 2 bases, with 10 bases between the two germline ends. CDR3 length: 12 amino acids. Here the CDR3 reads CSVPDRNYGYTF. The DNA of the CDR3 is TGCAGCGTACCCGACAGAAACTATGGCTACACCTTC.

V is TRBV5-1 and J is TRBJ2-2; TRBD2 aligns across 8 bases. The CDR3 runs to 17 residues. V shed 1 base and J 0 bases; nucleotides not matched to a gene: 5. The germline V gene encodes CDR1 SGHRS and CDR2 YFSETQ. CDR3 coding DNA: TGCGCCAGCAGCTTGCGCCCGGGACTAGCGAACACCGGGGAGCTGTTTTTT. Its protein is CASSLRPGLANTGELFF.

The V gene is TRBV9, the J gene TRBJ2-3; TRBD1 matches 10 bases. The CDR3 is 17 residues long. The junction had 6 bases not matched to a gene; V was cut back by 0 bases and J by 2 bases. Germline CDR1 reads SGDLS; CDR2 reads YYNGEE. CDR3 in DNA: TGTGCCAGCAGCGTAGAAGCAGGGACAGGGGTCACAGATACGCAGTATTTT. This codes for CASSVEAGTGVTDTQYF. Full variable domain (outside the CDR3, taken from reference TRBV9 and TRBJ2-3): DSGVTQTPKHLITATGQRVTLRCSPRSGDLSVYWYQQSLDQGLQFLIQYYNGEERAKGNILERFSAQQFPDLHSELNLSSLELGDSALYFCASSVEAGTGVTDTQYFGPGTRLTVL.

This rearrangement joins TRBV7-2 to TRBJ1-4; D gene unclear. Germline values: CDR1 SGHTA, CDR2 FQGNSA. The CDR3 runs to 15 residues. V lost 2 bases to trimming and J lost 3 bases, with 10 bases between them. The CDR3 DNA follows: TGTGCCAGCAGCTTATCAGGTCTTTCTAATGAAAAACTGTTTTTT. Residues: CASSLSGLSNEKLFF.

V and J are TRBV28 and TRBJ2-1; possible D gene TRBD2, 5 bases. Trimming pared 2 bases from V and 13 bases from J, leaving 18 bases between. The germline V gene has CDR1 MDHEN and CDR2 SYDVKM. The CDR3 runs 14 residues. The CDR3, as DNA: TGTGCCAGCAGTTTAGTAAGGACTTTCTACGAACAGTTCTTC. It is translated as CASSLVRTFYEQFF.

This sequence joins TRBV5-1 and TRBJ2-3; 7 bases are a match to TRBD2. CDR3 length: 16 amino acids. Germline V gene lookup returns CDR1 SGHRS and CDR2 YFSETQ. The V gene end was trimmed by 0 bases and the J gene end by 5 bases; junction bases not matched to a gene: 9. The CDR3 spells CASSLAGRELRDTQYF. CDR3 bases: TGCGCCAGCAGCTTGGCGGGGCGGGAGTTAAGAGATACGCAGTATTTT.

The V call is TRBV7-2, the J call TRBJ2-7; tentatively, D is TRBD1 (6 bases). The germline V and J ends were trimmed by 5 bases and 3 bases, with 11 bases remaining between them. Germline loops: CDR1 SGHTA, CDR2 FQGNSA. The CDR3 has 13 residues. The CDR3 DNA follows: TGTGCCAGCAGCATCCGGGACAACTACGAGCAGTACTTC. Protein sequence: CASSIRDNYEQYF.

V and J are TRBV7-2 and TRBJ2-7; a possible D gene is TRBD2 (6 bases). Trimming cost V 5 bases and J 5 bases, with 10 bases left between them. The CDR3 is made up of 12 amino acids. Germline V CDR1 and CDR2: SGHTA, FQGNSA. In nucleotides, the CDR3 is TGTGCCAGCAGCCCGCGGGGCCACGAGCAGTACTTC. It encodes CASSPRGHEQYF.

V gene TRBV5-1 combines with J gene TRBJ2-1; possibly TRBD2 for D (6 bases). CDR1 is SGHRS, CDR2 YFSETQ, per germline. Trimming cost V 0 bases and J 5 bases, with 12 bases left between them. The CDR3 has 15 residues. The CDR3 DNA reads TGCGCCAGCAGCTTGGGGGCGGGGAGCCACAATGAGCAGTTCTTC. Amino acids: CASSLGAGSHNEQFF.

CDR3 sequence reads: CASSTRGSSYEQYF. CDR3 nucleotides: TGTGCCAGCAGTACCAGGGGGAGCTCCTACGAGCAGTACTTC. The rearrangement joins TRBV28 to TRBJ2-7; 7 bases line up with TRBD1. The germline CDR1 and CDR2 sequences are MDHEN and SYDVKM. V lost 5 bases, J lost 0 bases, and 4 bases stayed unmatched. The CDR3 runs to 14 residues.

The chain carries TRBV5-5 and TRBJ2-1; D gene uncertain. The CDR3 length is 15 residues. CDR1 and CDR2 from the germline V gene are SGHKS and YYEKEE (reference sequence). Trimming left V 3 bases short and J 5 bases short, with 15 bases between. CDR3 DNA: TGTGCCAGCAGCTGGGCCCTACGGCGCAACAATGAGCAGTTCTTC. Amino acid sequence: CASSWALRRNNEQFF.

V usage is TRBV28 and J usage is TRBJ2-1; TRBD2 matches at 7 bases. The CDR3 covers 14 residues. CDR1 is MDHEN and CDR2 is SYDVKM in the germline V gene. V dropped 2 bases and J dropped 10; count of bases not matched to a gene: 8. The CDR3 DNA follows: TGTGCCAGCAGTTTACGCGGGAGAGCTCGGGAGCAGTTCTTC. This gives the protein CASSLRGRAREQFF.

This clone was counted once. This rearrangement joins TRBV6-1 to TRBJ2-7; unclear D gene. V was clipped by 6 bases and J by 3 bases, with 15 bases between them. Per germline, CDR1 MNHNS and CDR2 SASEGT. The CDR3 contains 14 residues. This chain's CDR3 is CASSLLQHSYEQYF. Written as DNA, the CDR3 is TGTGCCAGCAGCCTGTTACAGCACAGCTACGAGCAGTACTTC.

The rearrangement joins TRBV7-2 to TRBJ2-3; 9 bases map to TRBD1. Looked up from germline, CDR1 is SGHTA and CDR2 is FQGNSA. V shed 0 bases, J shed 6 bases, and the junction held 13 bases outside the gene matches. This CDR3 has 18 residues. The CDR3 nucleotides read TGTGCCAGCAGCTTAGCGGGCCTCTGGACAGGGGACGAGGATACGCAGTATTTT. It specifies CASSLAGLWTGDEDTQYF.

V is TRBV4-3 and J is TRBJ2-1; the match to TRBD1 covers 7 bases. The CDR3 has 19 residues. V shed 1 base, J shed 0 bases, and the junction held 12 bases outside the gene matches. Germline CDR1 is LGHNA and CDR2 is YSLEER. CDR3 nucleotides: TGCGCCAGCAGCCAAGGACCCGATTTCGGGACAGCCTCCTACAATGAGCAGTTCTTC. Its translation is CASSQGPDFGTASYNEQFF.

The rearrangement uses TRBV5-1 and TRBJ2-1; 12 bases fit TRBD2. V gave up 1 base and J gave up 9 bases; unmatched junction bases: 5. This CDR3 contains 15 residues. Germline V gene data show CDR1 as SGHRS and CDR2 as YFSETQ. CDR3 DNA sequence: TGCGCCAGCAGCTTGCCACTAGCGGGGGGAGGTGAGCAGTTCTTC. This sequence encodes CASSLPLAGGGEQFF.